A single sample is the source of the 5 T cell receptor beta chains below, sequenced in a study of human thymus T cells. Generated by immunoSEQ multiplex PCR, the TCRdb table keeps only in-frame clones and is missing some. In the table there are some 46,000 clones, nearly 95% of which are singletons. Specimen: blood. Every receptor here comes from a boy under three years old with a congenital heart defect but otherwise immunologically healthy.

The rearrangement uses TRBV5-1 and TRBJ2-3; D ambiguous. Germline V gives CDR1 SGHRS, CDR2 YFSETQ. The V and J ends lost 1 base and 3 bases respectively, with 12 bases between them. The CDR3 consists of 15 residues. The CDR3, as DNA: TGCGCCAGCAGCTTGCGGAGCCTTTGGACAGATACGCAGTATTTT. It yields the protein CASSLRSLWTDTQYF.

V and J are TRBV2 and TRBJ2-1, with TRBD2 matching 10 bases. J was trimmed by 9 bases and V by 9 bases; bases with no gene match: 11. Looked up from germline, CDR1 is SNHLY and CDR2 is FYNNEI. There are 14 residues in the CDR3. The CDR3 nucleotides are TGTGCCAGTGACCCAGCGGGGGGGCCGGGTGAGCAGTTCTTC. The encoded protein is CASDPAGGPGEQFF.

The chain couples TRBV4-2 to TRBJ1-2; 10 bases fit TRBD1. This CDR3 contains 15 residues. The ends lost 2 bases at V and 8 bases at J; junction bases unmatched: 8. Germline CDR1 reads LGHNA; CDR2 reads YNFKEQ. As DNA, the CDR3 is TGTGCCAGCAGCCAATCAGCGACAGGGGGCGGGGGCTACACCTTC. Translating gives CASSQSATGGGGYTF.

The V gene is TRBV6-1, the J gene TRBJ1-2; tentative D call: TRBD1 (6 bases). CDR3 length: 14 residues. Germline V gives CDR1 MNHNS, CDR2 SASEGT. The germline V and J ends were trimmed by 1 base and 0 bases, with 6 bases remaining between them. The CDR3 nucleotides read TGTGCCAGCAGTGAAGACAGGGCTAACTATGGCTACACCTTC. It yields the protein CASSEDRANYGYTF.

This chain joins TRBV6-5 and TRBJ2-3, with 7 bases that match TRBD2. This CDR3 comprises 14 residues. After removal of 6 bases from V and 6 bases from J, the junction contained 9 bases not matched to a gene. Germline V CDR1 and CDR2: MNHEY, SVGAGI. The CDR3 protein is CASSRLGGRDTQYF. CDR3 in DNA: TGTGCCAGCAGCCGATTGGGGGGGAGGGATACGCAGTATTTT.